One and the same sample provided the 14 T cell receptor beta chains below, sequenced in a study of control samples from healthy donors and cancer patients. This table comes from immunoSEQ multiplex PCR, and its TCRdb copy is limited to in-frame clones, with some not included. The data contain tens of thousands of clones, roughly 86% of them singletons. The sequenced material came from blood. The source of these receptors is a middle-aged man in good health.

This rearrangement joins TRBV5-1 to TRBJ2-2; 7 nucleotides align to TRBD1. Trimming took 0 bases from V and 6 from J; bases not matched to a gene: 2. This CDR3 is built from 14 residues. CDR1 and CDR2 (germline): SGHRS, YFSETQ. CDR3 nucleotide sequence: TGCGCCAGCAGCTTGGAGCAGGGGGCCGGGGAGCTGTTTTTT. It codes for CASSLEQGAGELFF.

V gene TRBV7-3 combines with J gene TRBJ2-2; D tentatively fits TRBD1 or TRBD2 (6 bases each). The CDR3 runs 16 residues. Germline CDR1 is SGHTA and CDR2 is FQGTGA. V lost 5 bases, J lost 5 bases, and 18 bases lay in between. The CDR3 sequence: CASSTHRGQGTGELFF. CDR3 nucleotide sequence: TGTGCCAGCAGCACTCACCGGGGGCAGGGGACCGGGGAGCTGTTTTTT.

The chain combines TRBV19 with TRBJ2-2; D may be TRBD1 or TRBD2 (6 bases each). The germline V and J ends were trimmed by 5 bases and 7 bases, with 17 bases remaining between them. Germline-derived CDR1 and CDR2 are LNHDA and SQIVND (reference sequence). The CDR3 is made up of 15 amino acids. The CDR3 spells CASSPWGAKIGELFF. As DNA, the CDR3 is TGTGCCAGTAGTCCGTGGGGGGCCAAGATCGGGGAGCTGTTTTTT.

The chain carries TRBV7-9 and TRBJ2-3, with 14 bases matching TRBD2. Germline CDR1 is SEHNR and CDR2 is FQNEAQ (reference sequence). V lost 5 bases, J lost 3 bases, and 4 bases stayed unmatched. The CDR3 covers 16 residues. The CDR3, as DNA: TGTGCCAGCAGCGCTGGACTAGCGGGGGGTACAGATACGCAGTATTTT. Translated, it gives CASSAGLAGGTDTQYF.

The chain has TRBV29-1 and TRBJ2-3, with TRBD2 matching over 7 bases. Trimming at V came to 7 bases and at J to 0 bases, leaving 4 bases not matched to a gene. This CDR3 region has 13 residues. Germline values: CDR1 SQVTM, CDR2 ANQGSEA. CDR3 nucleotides: TGCAGCGCGACAGCGGGGAGCACAGATACGCAGTATTTT. Protein sequence: CSATAGSTDTQYF.

DNA of the CDR3: TGCGCCAGCCGCCGGGGGATCACGAGGGAGCAGTACTTC. It translates to CASRRGITREQYF. The chain carries TRBV5-1 and TRBJ2-7; D perhaps matches TRBD2 (6 bases). Germline-derived CDR1 and CDR2 are SGHRS and YFSETQ. CDR3 length: 13 residues. V was clipped by 7 bases and J by 7 bases, with 18 bases between them. Together with reference TRBV5-1 and TRBJ2-7, the CDR3 gives the full variable domain: KAGVTQTPRYLIKTRGQQVTLSCSPISGHRSVSWYQQTPGQGLQFLFEYFSETQRNKGNFPGRFSGRQFSNSRSEMNVSTLELGDSALYLCASRRGITREQYFGPGTRLTVT.

The rearrangement joins TRBV5-1 to TRBJ2-3; TRBD1 matches 7 bases. The V and J ends lost 4 bases and 6 bases, in that order; junction bases with no gene match: 14. CDR3 length: 16 amino acids. Per germline, CDR1 SGHRS and CDR2 YFSETQ. CDR3 bases: TGCGCCAGCAGCCAAAGACAGGGCCTAAAGGGGGATACGCAGTATTTT. Translated: CASSQRQGLKGDTQYF.

The rearrangement joins TRBV25-1 to TRBJ1-1, with D perhaps matching TRBD1 (6 bases). Trimming removed 1 base from V and 5 bases from J, with 14 bases in between. CDR1 MGHDK and CDR2 SYGVNS come from the germline V gene. The CDR3 length is 15 residues. The CDR3 spells CASSELVGQGTEAFF. In nucleotides, the CDR3 is TGTGCCAGCAGTGAATTGGTAGGGCAGGGGACTGAAGCTTTCTTT.

This rearrangement joins TRBV7-9 to TRBJ1-2, with 7 nucleotides matching TRBD1. Losses at the gene ends were 8 bases for V and 2 bases for J; bases not matched to a gene: 8. Germline V lookup: CDR1 SEHNR, CDR2 FQNEAQ (reference sequence). The CDR3 contains 14 residues. The CDR3: CASCEGAGNYGYTF. The DNA for the CDR3 is TGTGCCAGCTGCGAGGGGGCTGGAAACTATGGCTACACCTTC.

This chain links TRBV13 with TRBJ1-1; possibly TRBD1 for D (6 bases). Germline V gene lookup returns CDR1 PRHDT and CDR2 FYEKMQ (reference sequence). CDR3 length: 13 residues. Deletions cut 1 base from V and 10 bases from J, with 13 bases between. The CDR3 loop reads CASSLVNQGIAFF. The CDR3 bases are TGTGCCAGCAGCTTAGTAAATCAGGGGATAGCTTTCTTT.

The rearrangement joins TRBV5-5 to TRBJ1-4; D unresolved. In germline, CDR1 is SGHKS, CDR2 YYEKEE (reference sequence). The V end was cut by 4 bases, the J end by 8 bases, with 18 bases between. The CDR3 runs 15 residues. The CDR3 nucleotides are TGTGCCAGCAGCCAAGAGGGAGCTACTTGGGAAAAACTGTTTTTT. Translated, it gives CASSQEGATWEKLFF.

The J gene is TRBJ2-3, the V gene TRBV7-3, with TRBD2 matching over 7 bases. The CDR3 length is 15 residues. V dropped 2 bases and J dropped 2; count of bases not matched to a gene: 4. Germline assignment: CDR1 SGHTA and CDR2 FQGTGA. The CDR3 region is CASSLAAGFTDTQYF. The CDR3 DNA sequence: TGTGCCAGCAGCTTAGCAGCGGGGTTCACAGATACGCAGTATTTT.

The chain joins TRBV20-1 to TRBJ1-4; 7 nucleotides match TRBD1. The CDR3 consists of 13 residues. With 3 bases clipped from V and 7 bases from J, the junction kept 5 bases outside the gene matches. CDR1 and CDR2 (germline): DFQATT, SNEGSKA (reference sequence). This CDR3 reads CSASYRGTEKLFF. The CDR3 bases are TGCAGTGCTAGTTACAGGGGAACTGAAAAACTGTTTTTT.

The rearrangement links TRBV11-2 to TRBJ2-2, with a weak D call TRBD1 (7 bases). The CDR3 is 15 residues long. Trimming removed 2 bases from V and 5 bases from J, with 12 bases in between. CDR1 SGHAT and CDR2 FQNNGV come from the germline V gene. The CDR3 bases are TGTGCCAGCAGCTTAAGGAGGGGGCTAACCGGGGAGCTGTTTTTT. Translation: CASSLRRGLTGELFF.